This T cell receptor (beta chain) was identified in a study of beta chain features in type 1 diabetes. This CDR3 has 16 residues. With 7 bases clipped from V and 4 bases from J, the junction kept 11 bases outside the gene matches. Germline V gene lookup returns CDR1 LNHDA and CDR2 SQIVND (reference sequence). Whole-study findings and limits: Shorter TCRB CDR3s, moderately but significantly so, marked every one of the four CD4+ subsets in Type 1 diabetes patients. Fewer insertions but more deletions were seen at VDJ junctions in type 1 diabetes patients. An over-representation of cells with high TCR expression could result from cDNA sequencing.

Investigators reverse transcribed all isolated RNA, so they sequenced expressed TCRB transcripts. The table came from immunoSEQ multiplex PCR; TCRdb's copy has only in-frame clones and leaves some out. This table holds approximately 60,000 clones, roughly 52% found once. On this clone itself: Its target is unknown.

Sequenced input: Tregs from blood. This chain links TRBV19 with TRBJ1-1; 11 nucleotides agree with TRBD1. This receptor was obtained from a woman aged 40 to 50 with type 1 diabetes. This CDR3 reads CASNPRDGTGGTEAFF. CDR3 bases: TGTGCCAGTAACCCCCGGGACGGGACAGGGGGCACTGAAGCTTTCTTT.